This T cell receptor beta chain was profiled in a study of cytomegalovirus exposure and HLA in healthy donors. Study-wide results and caveats: Cytomegalovirus association was assigned to over 150 TCR beta chains. CMV antigen specificity of a few CMV-associated chains was confirmed in vitro. Earlier results showed most TCR beta V segments being productive about 87% or about 30% of the time.

This clone was detected a few times. The antigen is undetermined. Germline CDR1 and CDR2: MDHEN and SYDVKM. This CDR3 spans 15 amino acids. Trimming took 2 bases from V and 1 from J; bases not matched to a gene: 3. PCR was performed using 60 Vbeta and 13 Jbeta primers. Only in-frame clones appear in the TCRdb table, and some are missing; sequencing was by immunoSEQ multiplex PCR. The sample records 110,000 to 150,000 clones, approximately 78% being singletons. Input material: PBMCs. The receptor was isolated from a female donor in good health and CMV-seronegative. This rearrangement joins TRBV28 to TRBJ2-3; 7 nucleotides agree with TRBD2. Written as DNA, the CDR3 is TGTGCCAGCAGTTTAGGGGCGGGGGGCACAGATACGCAGTATTTT. Translated, it gives CASSLGAGGTDTQYF.